The following is a T cell receptor (beta chain) sequence with its context. The sample belongs to a study of blood T cell repertoires in COVID-19. Sequencing was performed with immunoSEQ multiplex PCR; in TCRdb, only in-frame clones are kept and a portion is missing. This table holds about 170,000 clones, 90% found once. Germline V CDR1 and CDR2: SQVTM, ANQGSEA. The CDR3 loop spans 14 amino acids. J lost 5 bases, V lost 3 bases, and 7 bases had no gene match. The sequenced material came from peripheral blood. The receptor was isolated from a man aged 45 to 65 with acute or convalescent COVID-19. This chain uses TRBV29-1 with TRBJ2-5; 9 nucleotides line up with TRBD1. CDR3 bases: TGCAGCGTTGACACGACAGGGGGTGGCGAGACCCAGTACTTC. Its protein product is CSVDTTGGGETQYF.